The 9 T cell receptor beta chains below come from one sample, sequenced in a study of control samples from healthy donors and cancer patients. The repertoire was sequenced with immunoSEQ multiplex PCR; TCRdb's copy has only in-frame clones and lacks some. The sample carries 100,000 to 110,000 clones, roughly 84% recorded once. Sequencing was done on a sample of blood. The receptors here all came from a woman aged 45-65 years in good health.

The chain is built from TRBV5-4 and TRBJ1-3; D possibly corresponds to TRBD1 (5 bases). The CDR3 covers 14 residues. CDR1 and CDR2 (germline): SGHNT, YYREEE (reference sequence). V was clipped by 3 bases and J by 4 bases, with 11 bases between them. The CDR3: CASSSEQGGNTIYF. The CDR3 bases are TGTGCCAGCAGCTCGGAGCAGGGCGGAAACACCATATATTTT.

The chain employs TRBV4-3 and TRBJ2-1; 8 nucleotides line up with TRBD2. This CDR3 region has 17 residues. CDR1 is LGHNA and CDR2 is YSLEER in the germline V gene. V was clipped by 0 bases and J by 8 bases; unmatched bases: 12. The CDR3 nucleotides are TGCGCCAGCAGCCAAGATCCCCCCGGACTAGCACAGTATGAGCAGTTCTTC. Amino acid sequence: CASSQDPPGLAQYEQFF.

CDR3 nucleotides: TGTGCCAGTAGATTTACAGGGGGTTTGAGTGGCTACACCTTC. Translated: CASRFTGGLSGYTF. The J gene is TRBJ1-2, the V gene TRBV19; 8 bases match TRBD1. The junction had 10 bases not matched to a gene; V was cut back by 6 bases and J by 7 bases. This CDR3 is 14 amino acids long. The V gene's germline CDR1 is LNHDA and CDR2 SQIVND (reference sequence). The full variable domain, completed using reference TRBV19 and TRBJ1-2, is DGGITQSPKYLFRKEGQNVTLSCEQNLNHDAMYWYRQDPGQGLRLIYYSQIVNDFQKGDIAEGYSVSREKKESFPLTVTSAQKNPTAFYLCASRFTGGLSGYTFGSGTRLTVV.

CDR3 DNA sequence: TGTGCCAGTAGTATAGGGGGCCTCGGCAATCAGCCCCAGCATTTT. Its translation: CASSIGGLGNQPQHF. The chain combines TRBV19 with TRBJ1-5, with D perhaps TRBD1 (5 bases). Germline CDR1 is LNHDA and CDR2 is SQIVND (reference sequence). V gave up 1 base and J gave up 2 bases, with 9 bases separating them. The CDR3 spans 15 residues.

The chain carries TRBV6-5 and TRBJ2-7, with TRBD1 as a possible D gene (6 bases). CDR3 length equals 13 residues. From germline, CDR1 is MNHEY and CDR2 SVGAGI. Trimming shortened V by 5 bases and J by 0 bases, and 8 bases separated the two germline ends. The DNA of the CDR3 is TGTGCCAGCAGTCTGACAGGCTCCTACGAGCAGTACTTC. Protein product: CASSLTGSYEQYF.

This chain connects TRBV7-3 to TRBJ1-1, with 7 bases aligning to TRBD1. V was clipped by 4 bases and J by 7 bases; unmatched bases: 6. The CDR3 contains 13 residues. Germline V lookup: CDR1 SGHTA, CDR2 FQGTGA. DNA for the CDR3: TGTGCCAGCAGCTCTACAGGGGCGAGTGAAGCTTTCTTT. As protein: CASSSTGASEAFF.

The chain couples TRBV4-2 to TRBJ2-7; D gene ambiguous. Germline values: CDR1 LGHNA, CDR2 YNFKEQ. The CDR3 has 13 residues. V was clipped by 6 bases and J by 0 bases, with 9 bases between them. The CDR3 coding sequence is TGTGCCAGCAGAAGTAAGAGCTCCTACGAGCAGTACTTC. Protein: CASRSKSSYEQYF.

The DNA of the CDR3 is TGTGCCAGCAGTTCACAGGGACTATACACTGAAGCTTTCTTT. Translated: CASSSQGLYTEAFF. This rearrangement joins TRBV27 to TRBJ1-1; a weak D match, TRBD1 (6 bases). V shed 4 bases and J shed 3 bases, with 12 bases lying between them. The CDR3 is 14 residues long. Germline loops: CDR1 MNHEY, CDR2 SMNVEV (reference sequence).

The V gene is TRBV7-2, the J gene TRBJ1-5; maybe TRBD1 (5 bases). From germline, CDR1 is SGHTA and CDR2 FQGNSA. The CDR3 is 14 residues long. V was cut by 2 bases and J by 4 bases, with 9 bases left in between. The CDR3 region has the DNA TGTGCCAGCAGCTTAAGGGGAGGGAATCAGCCCCAGCATTTT. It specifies CASSLRGGNQPQHF.